This entry lists 3 T cell receptor beta chains sequenced from one sample in a study of blood T cell repertoires in COVID-19. The assay was immunoSEQ multiplex PCR, and TCRdb's table has in-frame clones only and misses some. The repertoire holds approximately 200,000 clones, under 90% seen once, with 1.8% in the top ten. Sequenced: PBMCs or T cells enriched from blood (not recorded which). The receptors shown here come from a man aged 60-69 years who had recovered from COVID-19.

The V gene is TRBV4-3, the J gene TRBJ1-6, with 7 bases that match TRBD1. The germline gives CDR1 LGHNA, CDR2 YSLEER. After removal of 3 bases from V and 6 bases from J, the junction contained 8 bases not matched to a gene. CDR3 size: 16 residues. This chain's CDR3 is CASSHANRGGNSPLHF. The CDR3 DNA follows: TGCGCCAGCAGCCATGCCAACAGGGGAGGTAATTCACCCCTCCACTTT.

This chain connects TRBV6-5 to TRBJ2-5, with TRBD1 identical over 10 bases. The CDR3 is made up of 14 amino acids. V lost 5 bases to trimming and J lost 4 bases; unmatched junction nucleotides: 4. CDR1 and CDR2 (germline): MNHEY, SVGAGI. Written as DNA, the CDR3 is TGTGCCAGCAGTACTCGGGACAGGGGAGAGACCCAGTACTTC. Protein: CASSTRDRGETQYF.

The V and J genes are TRBV7-9 and TRBJ1-1, with a tentative D call TRBD1 (5 bases). The V end lost 1 base, the J end lost 4 bases, and 7 bases lay between the germline ends. CDR1 and CDR2 (germline): SEHNR, FQNEAQ (reference sequence). This CDR3 region has 13 residues. The CDR3 bases are TGTGCCAGCAGCTTAGGCGGGACCACTGAAGCTTTCTTT. This gives the protein CASSLGGTTEAFF.